This entry features one T cell receptor (beta chain) sequence. This specimen comes from a study of blood T cell repertoires in COVID-19. Study information: COVID-19 samples, acute and convalescent, were from the United States, Italy and Spain. T cells, B-cell-depleted T cells, or PBMCs supplied cDNA or gDNA.

Assay used: immunoSEQ multiplex PCR; TCRdb lists only in-frame clones, some missing. The data hold 250,000 to 300,000 clones, with around four fifths observed a single time. Germline CDR1 is MRHNA and CDR2 is SNTAGT. With V trimmed by 5 bases and J by 8 bases, 6 bases remained unmatched. CDR3 length: 15 amino acids. Living in 24 US areas, the participants were between roughly 18 and 90 years of age. This clonotype originated in a man in his thirties or forties with acute COVID-19. The J gene is TRBJ2-1, the V gene TRBV6-4; 13 bases agree with TRBD2. Source material: PBMCs or T cells enriched from blood (not recorded which). The CDR3, as DNA: TGTGCCAGCAGTCCACTAGCGGGAGGGCCCCATGAGCAGTTCTTC. Protein: CASSPLAGGPHEQFF.